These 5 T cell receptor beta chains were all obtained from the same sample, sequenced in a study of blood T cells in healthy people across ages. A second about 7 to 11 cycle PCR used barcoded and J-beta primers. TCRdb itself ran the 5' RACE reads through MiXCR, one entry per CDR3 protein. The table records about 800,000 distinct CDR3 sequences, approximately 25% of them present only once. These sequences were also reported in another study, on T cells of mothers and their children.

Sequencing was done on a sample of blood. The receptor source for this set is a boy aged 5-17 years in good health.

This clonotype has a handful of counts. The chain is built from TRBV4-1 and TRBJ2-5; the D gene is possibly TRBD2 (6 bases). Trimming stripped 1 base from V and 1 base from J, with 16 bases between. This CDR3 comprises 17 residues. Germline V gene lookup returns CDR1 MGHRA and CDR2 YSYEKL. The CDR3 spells CASSQGGSPGLQETQYF. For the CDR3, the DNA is TGCGCCAGCAGCCAAGGAGGGAGTCCGGGACTCCAAGAGACCCAGTACTTC.

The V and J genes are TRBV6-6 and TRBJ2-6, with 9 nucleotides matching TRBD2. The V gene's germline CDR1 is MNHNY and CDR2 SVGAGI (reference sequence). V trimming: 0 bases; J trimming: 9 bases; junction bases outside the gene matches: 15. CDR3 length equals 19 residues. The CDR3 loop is CASSYSIVLLAGEDNVLTF. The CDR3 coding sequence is TGTGCCAGCAGTTACTCGATCGTTTTATTAGCGGGGGAAGACAACGTCCTGACTTTC.

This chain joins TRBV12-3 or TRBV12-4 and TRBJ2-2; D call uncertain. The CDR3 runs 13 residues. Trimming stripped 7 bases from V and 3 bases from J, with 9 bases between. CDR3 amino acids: CASNLWDTGELFF. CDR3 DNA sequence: TGTGCCAGCAACCTTTGGGACACCGGGGAGCTGTTTTTT.

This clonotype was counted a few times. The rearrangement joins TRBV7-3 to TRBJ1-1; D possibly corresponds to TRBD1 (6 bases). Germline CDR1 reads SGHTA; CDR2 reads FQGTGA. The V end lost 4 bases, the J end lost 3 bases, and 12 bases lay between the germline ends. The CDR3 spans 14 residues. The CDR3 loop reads CASSSRGGDTEAFF. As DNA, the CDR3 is TGTGCCAGCAGCTCCAGGGGAGGGGACACTGAAGCTTTCTTT.

DNA of the CDR3: TGCGCCAGCAGCCAAGATGGGGAACGGCACACTGAAGCTTTCTTT. It translates to CASSQDGERHTEAFF. This chain links TRBV4-1 with TRBJ1-1, with D unresolved. The germline V gene encodes CDR1 MGHRA and CDR2 YSYEKL. This CDR3 comprises 15 residues. V was pared by 0 bases and J by 3 bases, with 11 bases between.